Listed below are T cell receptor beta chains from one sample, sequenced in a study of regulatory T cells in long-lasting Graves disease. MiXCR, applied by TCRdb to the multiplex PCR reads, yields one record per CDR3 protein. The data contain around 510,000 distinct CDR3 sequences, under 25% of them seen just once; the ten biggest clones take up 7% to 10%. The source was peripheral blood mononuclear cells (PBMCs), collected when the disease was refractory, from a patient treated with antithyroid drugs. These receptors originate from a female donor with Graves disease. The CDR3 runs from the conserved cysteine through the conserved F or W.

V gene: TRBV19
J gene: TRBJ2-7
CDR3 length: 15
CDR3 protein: CASSRQGRSEYEQYF

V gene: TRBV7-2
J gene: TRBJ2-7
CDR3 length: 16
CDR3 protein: CASSLGPAGGPSEQYF

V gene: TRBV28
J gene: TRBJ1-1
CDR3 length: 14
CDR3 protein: CASRPRDRGTEAFF

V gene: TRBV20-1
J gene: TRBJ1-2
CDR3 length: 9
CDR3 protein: CSGANGYTF

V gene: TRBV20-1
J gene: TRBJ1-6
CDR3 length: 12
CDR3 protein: CSARVHLSPLHF

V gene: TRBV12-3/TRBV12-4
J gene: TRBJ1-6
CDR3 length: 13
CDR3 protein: CASSRATPSPLHF

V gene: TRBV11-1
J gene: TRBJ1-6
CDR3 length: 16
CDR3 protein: CASSFPGQGLNSPLHF

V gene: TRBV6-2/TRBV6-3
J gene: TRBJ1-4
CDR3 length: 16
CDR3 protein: CASSSAGRRANEKLFF

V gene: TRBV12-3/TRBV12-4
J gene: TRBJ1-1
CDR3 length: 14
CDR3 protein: CASSLNFPNTEAFF

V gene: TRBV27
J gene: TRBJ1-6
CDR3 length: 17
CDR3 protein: CASSLKGRDRANSPLHF

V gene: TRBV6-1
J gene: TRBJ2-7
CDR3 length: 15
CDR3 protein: CASSLDPGFEGEQYF

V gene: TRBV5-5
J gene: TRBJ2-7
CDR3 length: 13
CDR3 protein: CASSPPGDYEQYF

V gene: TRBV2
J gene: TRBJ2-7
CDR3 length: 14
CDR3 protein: CASSPTGGRYEQYF

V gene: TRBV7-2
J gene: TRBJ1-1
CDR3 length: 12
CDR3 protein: CASSPAGTEAFF

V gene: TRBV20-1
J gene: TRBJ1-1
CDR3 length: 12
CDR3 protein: CSASDADTEAFF

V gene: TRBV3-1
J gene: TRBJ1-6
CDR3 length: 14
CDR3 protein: CASSQAGYNSPLHF

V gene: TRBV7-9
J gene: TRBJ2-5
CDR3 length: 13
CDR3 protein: CASSDRAQETQYF

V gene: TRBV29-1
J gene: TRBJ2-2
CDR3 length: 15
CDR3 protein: CSVDEASGGTGELFF

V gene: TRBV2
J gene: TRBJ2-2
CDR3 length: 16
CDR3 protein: CASSAVAGLNTGELFF

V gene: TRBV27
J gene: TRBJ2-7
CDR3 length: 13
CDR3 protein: CASRFRGAYEQYF

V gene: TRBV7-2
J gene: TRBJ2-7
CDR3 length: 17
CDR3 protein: CASSLGLAGKVSYEQYF

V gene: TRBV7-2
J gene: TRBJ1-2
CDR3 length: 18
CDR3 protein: CASSFRGRLVHGTNGYTF

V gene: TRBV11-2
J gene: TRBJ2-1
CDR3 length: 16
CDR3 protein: CASSLLRDLTYNEQFF

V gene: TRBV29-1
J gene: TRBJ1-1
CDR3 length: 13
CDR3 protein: CSVTTTENTEAFF

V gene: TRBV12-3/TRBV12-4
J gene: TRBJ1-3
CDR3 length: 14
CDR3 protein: CASSLTETGNTIYF

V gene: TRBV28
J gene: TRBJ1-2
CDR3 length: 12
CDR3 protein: CASSFTNHGYTF

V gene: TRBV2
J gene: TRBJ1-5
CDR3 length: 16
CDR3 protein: CASNSGRTGRVQPQHF

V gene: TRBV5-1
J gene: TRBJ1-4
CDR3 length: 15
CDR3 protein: CASRRTVSNNEKLFF

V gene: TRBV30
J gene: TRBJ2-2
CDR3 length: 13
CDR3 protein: CAWGRDSIGELFF